Sequencing of this T cell receptor (beta chain) was carried out in a study of T-cell reconstitution after alpha-beta-depleted transplantation in children (dated by TCRdb to about 2016). For the study in its entirety: The study quantitatively tracked T-cell immune reconstitution after TCRalphabeta/CD19-depleted allogeneic hematopoietic cell transplantation in children using TCR repertoire profiling.

Results and caveats for the whole study, not just this receptor: The high TCRbeta diversity at day 60 in some patients was ascribed to recipient T cells and intrathymic progenitors that had survived conditioning. Over subsequent months, a decline in hyperexpanded clone frequencies was noted, and after one year, T-cell counts and TCRbeta diversity were mostly ascribed to newly produced T cells. About two months after transplant, the apparently early recovery of alphabetaT-cell counts reportedly depended on just several hundred clones that had expanded rapidly and came from non-depleted graft cells.

The method behind the library was PCR. TCRdb shows the sequencer as Illumina HiSeq 2500. Molecular barcoding was employed in the preparation of TCR libraries, with unique molecular identifiers being used to normalize TCRbeta repertoire quantification. TCRdb trimmed the raw reads at Q25, called clones with MiXCR and kept productive beta chains. Rows are combined by CDR3 protein, so each entry shows the most common genes and DNA. Present in this sample are about 870,000 distinct CDR3 sequences, 16% of which were seen just once. The leading ten clones occupy roughly 5% of the sample. This clonotype was detected a few times. Its antigen remains unidentified. Qualities for individual bases were not recorded, and no much larger clone is one base off. CDR1 and CDR2, per the germline V gene, are SGHRS and YFSETQ. The CDR3, cysteine through phenylalanine, is 14 amino acids long. CDR3 DNA only is kept here, 42 bases in frame from base 1. Relative to germline, V is missing 0 bases and J is missing 8 bases, with 2 bases of the junction outside any gene match.

This sample's treatment or condition label indicates: allogeneic hematopoietic cell transplantation with graft depleted of TCRalphabeta T cells and CD19 B cells. Transplant recipients were children who received TCRalphabeta/CD19-depleted allogeneic hematopoietic cell grafts. This clonotype originated in a male patient between 10 and 17 years old who had a stem cell transplant for acute lymphoblastic leukemia, so the T cells may come from the graft donor. The sample was PBMCs, mostly from graft donor cells, taken 360 days after TCRalphabeta/CD19-depleted stem cell transplant. The chain is encoded by TRBV5-1 joined to TRBJ1-2, and 12 junction bases match TRBD1. In nucleotide form, the sequence is TGCGCCAGCAGCTTGGCTGGGACAGGGGGCGGCTACACCTTC. The encoded protein is CASSLAGTGGGYTF. Outside the CDR3, residues come from the reference TRBV5-1 and TRBJ1-2 proteins, so the full variable domain is: KAGVTQTPRYLIKTRGQQVTLSCSPISGHRSVSWYQQTPGQGLQFLFEYFSETQRNKGNFPGRFSGRQFSNSRSEMNVSTLELGDSALYLCASSLAGTGGGYTFGSGTRLTVV.